These T cell receptor beta chains were read from a single sample in a study of blood T cell repertoires in COVID-19. Sequencing was performed with immunoSEQ multiplex PCR; in TCRdb, only in-frame clones are kept and a portion is missing. This table has over 300,000 clones, roughly 90% appearing once. Sequenced input: PBMCs or T cells enriched from blood (not recorded which). The receptors come from a woman aged 40 to 50 who had recovered from COVID-19. Each CDR3 is given with its conserved first and last residue. Each record gives: CDR3 protein, CDR3 DNA, V gene, clone size, J gene, D gene. D genes are given only for firm matches. Clone size is shown for a subset of rows, as once, few, many or a class of expanded clone.

CASSIGYEQYF	TGTGCCAGCAGCATCGGGTACGAGCAGTACTTC	TRBV6-2/TRBV6-3	-	TRBJ2-7	-
CASSFSSSQETQYF	TGTGCCAGCAGCTTTTCGAGCTCCCAAGAGACCCAGTACTTC	TRBV7-8	-	TRBJ2-5	-
CASSILRGGYEQYF	TGTGCCAGCAGCATCCTGAGGGGAGGCTACGAGCAGTACTTC	TRBV7-9	-	TRBJ2-7	-
CASSSRGDSYEQYF	TGCGCCAGCAGCTCGCGAGGGGACAGCTACGAGCAGTACTTC	TRBV5-1	-	TRBJ2-7	TRBD1
CASSSPGTDYGYTF	TGTGCCAGCAGCTCTCCTGGGACAGACTATGGCTACACCTTC	TRBV28	-	TRBJ1-2	TRBD1
CASNYRGSPTQYF	TGTGCCAGCAACTACAGGGGGTCACCGACGCAGTATTTT	TRBV2	-	TRBJ2-3	TRBD1
CASSHMGGTEAFF	TGTGCCAGCAGCCACATGGGGGGCACTGAAGCTTTCTTT	TRBV3-1/TRBV3-2	-	TRBJ1-1	-
CASSVDLDNEQFF	TGTGCCAGCAGCGTAGATCTAGACAATGAGCAGTTCTTC	TRBV9	-	TRBJ2-1	-
CASSQDGPGNTEAFF	TGTGCCAGCAGCCAAGATGGGCCAGGGAACACTGAAGCTTTCTTT	TRBV3-1/TRBV3-2	-	TRBJ1-1	-
CASSKQTGKRYEQYF	TGTGCCAGCAGCAAACAGACAGGGAAAAGGTACGAGCAGTACTTC	TRBV7-9	once	TRBJ2-7	TRBD1
CASSFAGGSTDTQYF	TGTGCCAGCAGTTTTGCGGGAGGAAGCACAGATACGCAGTATTTT	TRBV28	-	TRBJ2-3	TRBD2
CASSLSSRGRLYGYTF	TGTGCCAGCAGTTTATCGTCCAGGGGGCGTCTCTATGGCTACACCTTC	TRBV28	once	TRBJ1-2	TRBD1
CASSLDVSGGSEAFF	TGCGCCAGCAGCTTGGACGTGTCAGGGGGCTCTGAAGCTTTCTTT	TRBV5-1	-	TRBJ1-1	TRBD1
CASSTSGRGFGYTF	TGTGCCAGCAGCACCTCGGGGAGGGGGTTTGGCTACACCTTC	TRBV6-2/TRBV6-3	-	TRBJ1-2	-
CASSLAGLNYGYTF	TGTGCCAGCAGCTTAGCAGGGTTGAACTATGGCTACACCTTC	TRBV11-3	-	TRBJ1-2	-
CASRGGGYSPLHF	TGTGCCAGCAGGGGCGGGGGATATTCACCCCTCCACTTT	TRBV6-5	-	TRBJ1-6	-
CASTWGRSSYEQYF	TGTGCCAGCACCTGGGGCAGGAGCTCCTACGAGCAGTACTTC	TRBV6-5	-	TRBJ2-7	-
CASRPQGAIPNYGYTF	TGTGCCAGCAGACCTCAGGGGGCAATCCCTAACTATGGCTACACCTTC	TRBV2	once	TRBJ1-2	TRBD1
CASSAGRGTGANVLTF	TGCGCCAGCAGTGCGGGCAGGGGAACTGGGGCCAACGTCCTGACTTTC	TRBV10-1	few	TRBJ2-6	-
CAWGLWASGRAYPYEQYF	TGTGCCTGGGGGCTATGGGCTAGCGGGAGGGCCTACCCCTACGAGCAGTACTTC	TRBV30	-	TRBJ2-7	TRBD2
CASSLTPGQRDQPQHF	TGTGCCAGCAGCTTAACACCGGGACAGCGGGATCAGCCCCAGCATTTT	TRBV7-8	-	TRBJ1-5	TRBD1
CSVADRGNSPLHF	TGCAGCGTTGCGGACAGGGGTAATTCACCCCTCCACTTT	TRBV29-1	-	TRBJ1-6	TRBD1
CASSSRDTNYNEQFF	TGTGCCAGCAGCTCAAGGGACACCAATTACAATGAGCAGTTCTTC	TRBV13	-	TRBJ2-1	-
CASSPPDRSNSPLHF	TGTGCCAGCAGTCCCCCCGACAGGAGTAATTCACCCCTCCACTTT	TRBV27	-	TRBJ1-6	-
CASSQTDSQTYEQYF	TGTGCCAGCAGCCAAACTGACAGCCAGACCTACGAGCAGTACTTC	TRBV4-2	-	TRBJ2-7	-
CASSFGQPQHF	TGTGCCAGCAGTTTCGGTCAGCCCCAGCATTTT	TRBV28	-	TRBJ1-5	-
CASSLVLASYNEQFF	TGTGCCAGCAGCTTAGTACTAGCCTCCTACAATGAGCAGTTCTTC	TRBV7-3	once	TRBJ2-1	-
CASSPIQGRGYGYTF	TGTGCCAGCAGCCCCATTCAGGGACGGGGGTATGGCTACACCTTC	TRBV11-2	-	TRBJ1-2	-
CASSLLRLAGEVAYNEQFF	TGTGCCAGCAGCTTATTGAGGCTAGCGGGAGAAGTGGCCTACAATGAGCAGTTCTTC	TRBV13	-	TRBJ2-1	TRBD2
CASSKPPGLAGYEQFF	TGTGCCAGCAGCAAGCCTCCGGGACTAGCGGGGTATGAGCAGTTCTTC	TRBV27	-	TRBJ2-1	TRBD2
CASSIIPRGPYQPQHF	TGTGCCAGTAGTATTATCCCGCGGGGCCCCTATCAGCCCCAGCATTTT	TRBV19	-	TRBJ1-5	-